Described below is a single T cell receptor (beta chain) sequence and its context. The antigen is undetermined. Germline CDR1 reads SGHNT; CDR2 reads YYREEE (reference sequence). Trimming removed 4 bases from V and 0 bases from J; junction bases left unmatched: 8. There are 17 residues in the CDR3. The sample is drawn from a study of cytomegalovirus exposure and HLA in healthy donors. Donors consisted of healthy bone marrow donors. The study ran its PCR with 60 Vbeta and 13 Jbeta primers. Some clones are missing from TCRdb's copy, which holds only in-frame ones; the method was immunoSEQ multiplex PCR. The table lists approximately 180,000 clones, more than 60% of them singletons. Points from the study as a whole: Across donors, presence/absence analyses took sequencing depth to be roughly uniform. In a later analysis, donors in an Asian-associated ancestry cluster reportedly had fewer N-insertions in productive TCRs than the cohort mean.

The sequencing sample was made of PBMCs. The sequence came from a woman aged 55 to 70 in good health and CMV-seropositive. The genes are TRBV5-4 and TRBJ1-2; 11 bases match TRBD1. The CDR3 is CASSPWTGGAANYGYTF. In DNA, the CDR3 is TGTGCCAGCAGCCCTTGGACAGGGGGCGCCGCTAACTATGGCTACACCTTC.